This T cell receptor beta chain originates from a study of CD8 T cells in ankylosing spondylitis (dated by TCRdb to 2017 to 2019). As for the study more broadly: To find TCR variants linked to disease, the study profiled T cell receptor beta repertoires in ankylosing spondylitis patients and healthy donors. The full study cohort comprised about 25 ankylosing spondylitis patients and 85 to 120 healthy donors. Peripheral blood was sampled, and synovial fluid was also collected from ankylosing spondylitis patients.

V and J lose 5 bases and 0 bases, and a span of 14 bases separates them. The CDR3, cysteine through phenylalanine, is 17 amino acids long. Only CDR3 DNA remains: 51 bases, in frame from the first base. CDR1 and CDR2 (SEHNR, FQNEAQ) derive from the germline V gene (reference sequence). With respect to this clonotype: The target of this receptor is not known. Base qualities were left out, and no much larger clone turns up one base away.

Here is what the overall study found, with its caveats: Blood from ankylosing spondylitis patients appeared to be characterized by a TCR beta motif composed of about 8 highly homologous amino acid variants. A CD8+ phenotype was shown by the disease-linked clones, which were found at relatively low frequencies in peripheral blood. Some of the motif variants had been reported before in the synovial fluid and blood of reactive arthritis patients, a finding that suggests common disease-initiation mechanisms. According to the report, matched synovial fluid samples from ankylosing spondylitis patients were significantly enriched for the disease-linked clones.

Sequencing used an Illumina HiSeq 2500. Quantitative 5'-RACE with molecular barcodes was used to prepare TCR beta libraries. Processing in the source paper ran as follows. A new computational method based on a probabilistic model of VDJ rearrangement was used to identify disease-linked TCR variants. TCRdb ran its own pipeline on the public reads, namely fastp trimming at Q25 and MiXCR clone calling, and kept in-frame beta chains. Every entry covers one CDR3 protein and lists the most common genes and DNA from its rows. TCRdb, not the authors, supplied the V and J calls. Recorded for this sample are 30,000 to 45,000 distinct CDR3 sequences; 6% of them occurred a single time. Approximately 12% of the sample lies in the top ten.

The chain is encoded by TRBV7-9 joined to TRBJ2-6, with TRBD1 tentatively as D gene (6 bases match). The origin of this receptor is a male donor with ankylosing spondylitis or in good health (not recorded which). Sequences were obtained from blood, either unsorted or a sorted T cell fraction (not recorded which). The CDR3 protein: CASSRLGARSGANVLTF. In nucleotide form, the sequence is TGTGCCAGCAGCCGGTTGGGGGCCCGCTCTGGGGCCAACGTCCTGACTTTC.